This TCR beta chain derives from a study of molecular identifiers for immune sequencing clone quantification. TCRdb reprocessed the PCR reads with MiXCR, giving one entry per CDR3 protein. The table lists about 640,000 distinct CDR3 sequences, around 20% of them singletons. The V and J ends lost 2 bases and 2 bases respectively, with 6 bases between them. The CDR3 contains 12 residues. CDR1 DFQATT and CDR2 SNEGSKA come from the germline V gene (reference sequence). This clonotype has at least ten counts. This clonotype originated in a human donor in good health. Some libraries in this study had Jurkat cell RNA spiked in. This chain links TRBV20-1 with TRBJ1-2; D call uncertain. Sequenced input: naive CD8+ T cells from blood, with Jurkat cell RNA spiked in. Regarding subset: FACS-sorted CD8+CD4-CCR7+CD45RA+ naive T cells. In DNA form, the CDR3 reads TGCAGTGCTAGAACTGGGAACTATGGCTACACCTTC. It yields the protein CSARTGNYGYTF.